The source of this T cell receptor (beta chain) is a study of CD8+CD57+ T cells in acquired aplastic anemia. TCR beta VDJ combinations and CDR3 sequences were profiled from genomic DNA. In TCRdb, the reads were re-called with MiXCR into one record per CDR3 protein. The sample records approximately 190,000 distinct CDR3 sequences, 40% to 50% being singletons. Selection for sequencing was limited to patients who had shown CD8+CD57+ cell expansion by flow cytometry. With 5 bases removed from V and 2 bases from J, the gap between germline ends came to 7 bases. CDR3 length equals 13 residues. Germline V lookup: CDR1 LNHDA, CDR2 SQIVND (reference sequence).

The chain carries TRBV19 and TRBJ1-5; D unresolved. Sequencing was done on a sample of sorted CD4+, CD8+, or CD8+CD57+ T cells (not recorded which) from PBMCs. The source of this sequence is a human donor with aplastic anemia. The CDR3 DNA reads as TGTGCCAGTAGTTGGAGTGGCAATCAGCCCCAGCATTTT. Encoded protein: CASSWSGNQPQHF.